These 13 T cell receptor beta chains were sequenced from one sample in a study of blood T cell repertoires in COVID-19. The assay was immunoSEQ multiplex PCR, and TCRdb's table has in-frame clones only and misses some. Here the sample spans 250,000 or so clones, around 88% being singletons. The sequenced material came from PBMCs or T cells enriched from blood (not recorded which). Receptors were obtained from a woman aged 40 to 50 with acute COVID-19.

The J gene is TRBJ2-3, the V gene TRBV7-6; maybe TRBD1 (5 bases). This CDR3 is built from 14 residues. Germline assignment: CDR1 SGHVS and CDR2 FNYEAQ. V lost 0 bases to trimming and J lost 10 bases, with 14 bases between them. CDR3 bases: TGTGCCAGCAGCTTAGCGGGGCTTTGGGGTGCGCAGTATTTT. Its translation: CASSLAGLWGAQYF. The whole variable domain, remainder taken from reference TRBV7-6 and TRBJ2-3, is GAGVSQSPRYKVTKRGQDVALRCDPISGHVSLYWYRQALGQGPEFLTYFNYEAQQDKSGLPNDRFSAERPEGSISTLTIQRTEQRDSAMYRCASSLAGLWGAQYFGPGTRLTVL.

This chain links TRBV13 with TRBJ1-4, with TRBD1 identical over 8 bases. From germline, CDR1 is PRHDT and CDR2 FYEKMQ (reference sequence). This CDR3 has 15 residues. The V gene end was trimmed by 2 bases and the J gene end by 4 bases; junction bases not matched to a gene: 3. In DNA form, the CDR3 reads TGTGCCAGCAGCTTACGACAGGGGCTTAATGAAAAACTGTTTTTT. Amino acids: CASSLRQGLNEKLFF.

The chain joins TRBV7-9 to TRBJ1-5; the D gene is possibly TRBD1 (6 bases). Germline CDR1 SEHNR, CDR2 FQNEAQ (reference sequence). The CDR3 covers 12 residues. V dropped 5 bases and J dropped 12 bases, with 14 bases sitting between them. The CDR3 sequence: CASSLGTPHQHF. The CDR3 region has the DNA TGTGCCAGCAGCCTTGGGACACCGCACCAGCATTTT.

The chain has TRBV5-1 and TRBJ2-5; weak D call: TRBD1 (5 bases). The CDR3 spans 15 residues. CDR1 and CDR2 from the germline V gene are SGHRS and YFSETQ. The V end was cut by 4 bases, the J end by 2 bases, with 15 bases between. DNA for the CDR3: TGCGCCAGCAGCCCAGGACATAACTCTCAAGAGACCCAGTACTTC. Encoded protein: CASSPGHNSQETQYF.

The chain recombines TRBV7-2 with TRBJ2-2, with a possible D match to TRBD2 (5 bases). Between the trimmed V and J ends, which lost 5 bases and 3 bases, there was a span of 13 bases. CDR1 is SGHTA, CDR2 FQGNSA, per germline. The CDR3 has 15 amino acids. The CDR3 nucleotides are TGTGCCAGCAGCCTAACTAGTGGGCACACCGGGGAGCTGTTTTTT. Residues: CASSLTSGHTGELFF.

J is TRBJ1-1 and V is TRBV27, with a tentative D call TRBD1 (5 bases). The CDR3 has 16 amino acids. The germline V gene has CDR1 MNHEY and CDR2 SMNVEV (reference sequence). The germline V and J ends were trimmed by 6 bases and 1 base, with 18 bases remaining between them. The CDR3 coding sequence is TGTGCCAGCAGCCGTAACACAGGATTTCCGAACACTGAAGCTTTCTTT. Protein: CASSRNTGFPNTEAFF.

The gene calls are TRBV3-1 (or the pseudogene TRBV3-2) and TRBJ1-2; D is ambiguous. The germline V gene encodes CDR1 LGHDT and CDR2 YNNKEL (reference sequence). V dropped 1 base and J dropped 7 bases, with 7 bases sitting between them. The CDR3 loop spans 12 amino acids. CDR3 in DNA: TGTGCCAGCAGCCAAGCTGACTTTGGCTACACCTTC. This translates into CASSQADFGYTF.

The chain has TRBV6-6 and TRBJ2-3; TRBD2 agrees at 9 bases. The CDR3 runs to 18 residues. Germline CDR1 and CDR2: MNHNY and SVGAGI (reference sequence). V lost 5 bases and J lost 1; bases outside the gene matches: 13. The CDR3 sequence: CASSRRGLAGLGTDTQYF. The CDR3 coding sequence is TGTGCCAGCAGTCGGCGAGGGCTAGCGGGGCTGGGCACAGATACGCAGTATTTT.

The chain employs TRBV7-8 and TRBJ1-3, with D uncertain. The CDR3 has 12 amino acids. Trimming took 8 bases from V and 4 from J, leaving 9 bases between them. Germline V lookup: CDR1 SGHVS, CDR2 FQNEAQ. This CDR3 is CASSDSGNTIYF. The CDR3 bases are TGTGCCAGCTCCGACTCCGGAAACACCATATATTTT.

The CDR3 DNA sequence: TGTGCCAGCAGGGCCTCGGGGGACAACTATGGCTACACCTTC. Protein sequence: CASRASGDNYGYTF. V usage is TRBV25-1 and J usage is TRBJ1-2; possibly TRBD1 for D (5 bases). The CDR3 is made up of 14 amino acids. The germline V gene encodes CDR1 MGHDK and CDR2 SYGVNS. The V gene lost 6 bases and the J gene lost 2 bases, with 13 bases spanning the gap.

This clone was recorded once. V is TRBV24-1 and J is TRBJ2-1; possible D gene TRBD1, 5 bases. V gave up 4 bases and J gave up 7 bases, with 19 bases separating them. The CDR3 loop spans 16 amino acids. Germline lookup yields CDR1 KGHDR and CDR2 SFDVKD. CDR3 sequence: CATSDYRAPRGNEQFF. The CDR3 DNA sequence: TGTGCCACCAGTGACTACCGGGCCCCAAGGGGTAATGAGCAGTTCTTC.

This rearrangement joins TRBV10-1 to TRBJ2-2, with D perhaps matching TRBD1 (6 bases). Trimming took off 0 bases at V and 5 bases at J, with 10 bases between the two ends. Germline V CDR1 and CDR2: WNHNN, SYGVQD (reference sequence). The CDR3 loop spans 15 amino acids. The CDR3 bases are TGCGCCAGCAGTGAGTCGAATCAGGGGACCGGGGAGCTGTTTTTT. It yields the protein CASSESNQGTGELFF.

V gene TRBV19 combines with J gene TRBJ1-5; the match to TRBD1 covers 8 bases. Germline assignment: CDR1 LNHDA and CDR2 SQIVND (reference sequence). The CDR3 is 12 residues long. Trimming at V came to 10 bases and at J to 6 bases, leaving 5 bases not matched to a gene. CDR3 amino acids: CANYRGVQPQHF. As DNA, the CDR3 is TGTGCCAACTACAGGGGGGTTCAGCCCCAGCATTTT.